The 27 T cell receptor beta chains below all came from one sample that was sequenced in a study of blood T cell repertoires in COVID-19. The assay was immunoSEQ multiplex PCR, and TCRdb's table has in-frame clones only and misses some. The sample lists about 380,000 clones; roughly 86% were seen once. What was sequenced was peripheral blood. These receptor sequences come from a human donor with acute or convalescent COVID-19. The donor label of this sample is uncertain.

The J gene is TRBJ2-1, the V gene TRBV5-4; 8 bases are shared with TRBD2. Germline-derived CDR1 and CDR2 are SGHNT and YYREEE (reference sequence). The CDR3 contains 14 residues. V gave up 7 bases and J gave up 8 bases; unmatched junction bases: 11. The CDR3 DNA is TGTGCCAGCGGCCTAGCGGGTGACGCCTATGAGCAGTTCTTC. Protein product: CASGLAGDAYEQFF.

V and J are TRBV5-1 and TRBJ2-3, with TRBD1 identical over 9 bases. Germline-derived CDR1 and CDR2 are SGHRS and YFSETQ. Losses at the gene ends were 4 bases for V and 2 bases for J; bases not matched to a gene: 8. There are 16 residues in the CDR3. CDR3 DNA sequence: TGCGCCAGCAGCCTCGGGACAGGGCTCCACACAGATACGCAGTATTTT. Translating it yields CASSLGTGLHTDTQYF.

The chain carries TRBV2 and TRBJ1-6; D is perhaps TRBD1 (5 bases). Germline CDR1 is SNHLY and CDR2 is FYNNEI. Deletions cut 7 bases from V and 8 bases from J, with 18 bases between. The CDR3 length is 15 residues. The DNA of the CDR3 is TGTGCCAGCATGGTACGGGGGGGGGTTCATTCACCCCTCCACTTT. Amino acid sequence: CASMVRGGVHSPLHF.

V usage is TRBV28 and J usage is TRBJ2-1; D gene uncertain. Per the germline V gene, CDR1 is MDHEN and CDR2 is SYDVKM. V was clipped by 5 bases and J by 6 bases, with 11 bases between them. CDR3 length equals 13 residues. The CDR3 sequence is CASSPPLSNEQFF. Written as DNA, the CDR3 is TGTGCCAGCAGTCCTCCACTTAGCAATGAGCAGTTCTTC. Drawing the rest from reference TRBV28 and TRBJ2-1, the complete variable domain is DVKVTQSSRYLVKRTGEKVFLECVQDMDHENMFWYRQDPGLGLRLIYFSYDVKMKEKGDIPEGYSVSREKKERFSLILESASTNQTSMYLCASSPPLSNEQFFGPGTRLTVL.

This clone appeared once. V usage is TRBV3-1 (or the pseudogene TRBV3-2) and J usage is TRBJ1-1, with D perhaps matching TRBD1 (5 bases). Germline loops: CDR1 LGHDT, CDR2 YNNKEL (reference sequence). Trimming removed 8 bases at V and 2 bases at J, with 12 bases between. The CDR3 is made up of 13 amino acids. CDR3 sequence: CASHGHLNTEAFF. In DNA form, the CDR3 reads TGTGCCAGCCACGGACACTTAAACACTGAAGCTTTCTTT.

The rearrangement joins TRBV6-4 to TRBJ2-3, with 11 bases aligning to TRBD2. The CDR3 has 15 amino acids. With V trimmed by 5 bases and J by 4 bases, 5 bases remained unmatched. CDR1 is MRHNA and CDR2 is SNTAGT in the germline V gene. In DNA form, the CDR3 reads TGTGCCAGCAGTCTACTAGCGGGGGCGGCAGATACGCAGTATTTT. Translated, it gives CASSLLAGAADTQYF.

The chain carries TRBV5-1 and TRBJ1-3, with D uncertain. This CDR3 spans 14 amino acids. Germline CDR1 reads SGHRS; CDR2 reads YFSETQ. Trimming left V 0 bases short and J 4 bases short, with 8 bases between. The CDR3 here is CASSLAAGGNTIYF. The CDR3 bases are TGCGCCAGCAGCTTGGCGGCAGGCGGAAACACCATATATTTT.

This chain connects TRBV29-1 to TRBJ1-2; D possibly corresponds to TRBD1 (5 bases). The V gene's germline CDR1 is SQVTM and CDR2 ANQGSEA. The CDR3 length is 13 residues. The germline V and J ends were trimmed by 4 bases and 4 bases, with 13 bases remaining between them. CDR3 nucleotide sequence: TGCAGCGTTGCCAACGACAGAGTCTATGGCTACACCTTC. Translating it yields CSVANDRVYGYTF.

The CDR3 loop is CASSADSLSNQPQHF. The DNA for the CDR3 is TGCGCCAGCAGTGCCGACTCCCTTAGCAATCAGCCCCAGCATTTT. This rearrangement joins TRBV10-2 to TRBJ1-5; D unresolved. CDR3 length: 15 amino acids. Germline V gives CDR1 WSHSY, CDR2 SAAADI. Trimming shortened V by 4 bases and J by 0 bases, and 10 bases separated the two germline ends.

V and J are TRBV4-2 and TRBJ1-1; 7 bases fit TRBD1. The CDR3 consists of 15 residues. Unmatched junction bases numbered 14, after V lost 9 bases and J lost 4 bases. CDR1 and CDR2 (germline): LGHNA, YNFKEQ. For the CDR3, the DNA is TGTGCCAGTCAAGTACCCACAGGGGACGGCACTGAAGCTTTCTTT. Its protein is CASQVPTGDGTEAFF.

The chain joins TRBV28 to TRBJ2-7; no reliable D call. Germline lookup yields CDR1 MDHEN and CDR2 SYDVKM. Trimming pared 3 bases from V and 0 bases from J, leaving 6 bases between. CDR3 size: 13 residues. CDR3 loop: CASSFSGSYEQYF. The CDR3 DNA reads as TGTGCCAGCAGTTTTTCAGGCTCCTACGAGCAGTACTTC. The full variable domain, with the rest looked up from reference TRBV28 and TRBJ2-7, is DVKVTQSSRYLVKRTGEKVFLECVQDMDHENMFWYRQDPGLGLRLIYFSYDVKMKEKGDIPEGYSVSREKKERFSLILESASTNQTSMYLCASSFSGSYEQYFGPGTRLTVT.

The chain has TRBV12-3 or TRBV12-4 and TRBJ1-2, with unresolved D. V was clipped by 2 bases and J by 7 bases, with 8 bases between them. CDR3 length equals 12 residues. The CDR3 region has the DNA TGTGCCAGCAGTTTAAGGCCTAGTGGCTACACCTTC. Translation: CASSLRPSGYTF.

This sequence joins TRBV6-5 and TRBJ2-7; D uncertain. V lost 5 bases to trimming and J lost 8 bases, with 19 bases between them. Germline CDR1 MNHEY, CDR2 SVGAGI. This CDR3 is 14 amino acids long. CDR3 protein: CASSPLARPYQQYF. The CDR3 DNA follows: TGTGCCAGCAGTCCTCTGGCTAGGCCTTACCAGCAGTACTTC.

This clone was picked up one time. The chain has TRBV3-1 (or the pseudogene TRBV3-2) and TRBJ2-5; D perhaps matches TRBD2 (7 bases). The germline gives CDR1 LGHDT, CDR2 YNNKEL (reference sequence). The CDR3 is made up of 14 amino acids. Trimming removed 6 bases from V and 5 bases from J, with 16 bases in between. DNA for the CDR3: TGTGCCAGCAGTGCCTCGCGGGGGCTGGAGACCCAGTACTTC. Residues: CASSASRGLETQYF.

V is TRBV27 and J is TRBJ2-7; 9 nucleotides match TRBD2. Germline V lookup: CDR1 MNHEY, CDR2 SMNVEV (reference sequence). J lost 3 bases, V lost 3 bases, and 12 bases had no gene match. The CDR3 length is 17 residues. The CDR3 sequence: CASSLGGGGGRGYEQYF. CDR3 sequence (DNA): TGTGCCAGCAGTTTGGGGGGCGGTGGCGGGAGGGGCTACGAGCAGTACTTC.

The chain uses TRBV7-9 and TRBJ1-2; 7 bases align to TRBD1. This CDR3 spans 14 amino acids. Germline CDR1 is SEHNR and CDR2 is FQNEAQ (reference sequence). With 1 base clipped from V and 8 bases from J, the junction kept 7 bases outside the gene matches. The CDR3 loop is CASSLVQGRQGYTF. In DNA, the CDR3 is TGTGCCAGCAGCTTAGTACAGGGGCGGCAAGGCTACACCTTC.

This clone has only one observation. The chain recombines TRBV7-2 with TRBJ2-5; 7 nucleotides agree with TRBD2. Germline CDR1 and CDR2: SGHTA and FQGNSA. J was trimmed by 5 bases and V by 2 bases; bases with no gene match: 11. The CDR3 loop spans 16 amino acids. The CDR3 nucleotides read TGTGCCAGCAGCTTAAGGTTGGGCGGGGGTTTCGAGACCCAGTACTTC. It codes for CASSLRLGGGFETQYF.

The V gene is TRBV15, the J gene TRBJ2-1, with 7 bases that match TRBD2. From germline, CDR1 is LNHNV and CDR2 YYDKDF (reference sequence). The CDR3 extends over 19 amino acids. V trimming: 0 bases; J trimming: 2 bases; junction bases outside the gene matches: 13. CDR3 residues: CATSRDRISGPSPYNEQFF. CDR3 DNA: TGTGCCACCAGCAGAGATCGGATTAGCGGGCCGAGCCCCTACAATGAGCAGTTCTTC. The full variable domain, its missing parts supplied by reference TRBV15 and TRBJ2-1, is DAMVIQNPRYQVTQFGKPVTLSCSQTLNHNVMYWYQQKSSQAPKLLFHYYDKDFNNEADTPDNFQSRRPNTSFCFLDIRSPGLGDTAMYLCATSRDRISGPSPYNEQFFGPGTRLTVL.

The table lists this clone with a count of one. The chain couples TRBV3-1 (or the pseudogene TRBV3-2) to TRBJ1-3; TRBD1 might be the D (5 bases). The CDR3 runs 20 residues. Trimming took 2 bases from V and 0 from J, leaving 23 bases between them. The germline V gene has CDR1 LGHDT and CDR2 YNNKEL (reference sequence). CDR3 sequence (DNA): TGTGCCAGCAGCCAACCTCCAGCGGTCGCGGGACGGAGCTCTGGAAACACCATATATTTT. Its translation is CASSQPPAVAGRSSGNTIYF.

The rearrangement uses TRBV11-2 and TRBJ1-1; a possible D gene is TRBD1 (6 bases). The CDR3 contains 12 residues. The V and J ends lost 6 bases and 4 bases respectively, with 9 bases between them. From germline, CDR1 is SGHAT and CDR2 FQNNGV. The CDR3, as DNA: TGTGCCAGCAGTCTCAGGGGCACTGAAGCTTTCTTT. It codes for CASSLRGTEAFF.

The chain recombines TRBV2 with TRBJ2-5, with TRBD1 as a possible D gene (6 bases). Trimming stripped 7 bases from V and 5 bases from J, with 14 bases between. The CDR3 consists of 13 residues. The V gene's germline CDR1 is SNHLY and CDR2 FYNNEI. In nucleotides, the CDR3 is TGTGCCAGCAACCAGGGGTCCGGGGAGACCCAGTACTTC. Protein sequence: CASNQGSGETQYF.

This chain links TRBV29-1 with TRBJ1-1; 10 nucleotides line up with TRBD1. Germline assignment: CDR1 SQVTM and CDR2 ANQGSEA. The CDR3 loop spans 15 amino acids. Unmatched junction bases numbered 9, after V lost 7 bases and J lost 1 base. CDR3 loop: CSGGGTGVSNTEAFF. CDR3 bases: TGCAGCGGAGGTGGGACAGGGGTTTCGAACACTGAAGCTTTCTTT.

The chain employs TRBV6-5 and TRBJ2-7; TRBD1 aligns across 9 bases. Looked up from germline, CDR1 is MNHEY and CDR2 is SVGAGI. After removal of 6 bases from V and 0 bases from J, the junction contained 3 bases not matched to a gene. The CDR3 consists of 14 residues. This chain's CDR3 is CASSPGQGSYEQYF. Here the CDR3 DNA reads TGTGCCAGCAGCCCGGGACAGGGCTCCTACGAGCAGTACTTC.

V and J are TRBV5-1 and TRBJ2-7, with 13 bases that match TRBD2. Per the germline V gene, CDR1 is SGHRS and CDR2 is YFSETQ. The CDR3 is made up of 19 amino acids. V lost 2 bases and J lost 0; bases outside the gene matches: 11. The CDR3 sequence: CASSFGGLAGAVNSYEQYF. The CDR3 bases are TGCGCCAGCAGCTTCGGCGGACTAGCGGGAGCAGTAAACTCCTACGAGCAGTACTTC.

The genes are TRBV7-8 and TRBJ2-3, with 7 bases matching TRBD1. The V and J ends lost 10 bases and 7 bases, in that order; junction bases with no gene match: 14. Germline V gene lookup returns CDR1 SGHVS and CDR2 FQNEAQ. The CDR3 length is 14 residues. CDR3 sequence: CATMRYGQVNTQYF. DNA for the CDR3: TGTGCCACTATGCGTTACGGACAGGTCAATACGCAGTATTTT.

The rearrangement joins TRBV28 to TRBJ2-2; tentative D call: TRBD1 (6 bases). The germline gives CDR1 MDHEN, CDR2 SYDVKM. Trimming removed 7 bases at V and 5 bases at J, with 23 bases between. The CDR3 is 17 amino acids. The CDR3 sequence is CASTLLRSTGSTGELFF. Here the CDR3 DNA reads TGTGCCAGCACCTTATTAAGATCGACAGGCTCTACCGGGGAGCTGTTTTTT.

V is TRBV6-5 and J is TRBJ1-1, with a weak D call TRBD1 (5 bases). The CDR3 totals 15 residues. The V gene lost 8 bases and the J gene lost 1 base, with 17 bases spanning the gap. CDR1 MNHEY and CDR2 SVGAGI come from the germline V gene. This CDR3 reads CASFTGPIPNTEAFF. CDR3 sequence (DNA): TGTGCCAGCTTCACAGGACCAATACCGAACACTGAAGCTTTCTTT.